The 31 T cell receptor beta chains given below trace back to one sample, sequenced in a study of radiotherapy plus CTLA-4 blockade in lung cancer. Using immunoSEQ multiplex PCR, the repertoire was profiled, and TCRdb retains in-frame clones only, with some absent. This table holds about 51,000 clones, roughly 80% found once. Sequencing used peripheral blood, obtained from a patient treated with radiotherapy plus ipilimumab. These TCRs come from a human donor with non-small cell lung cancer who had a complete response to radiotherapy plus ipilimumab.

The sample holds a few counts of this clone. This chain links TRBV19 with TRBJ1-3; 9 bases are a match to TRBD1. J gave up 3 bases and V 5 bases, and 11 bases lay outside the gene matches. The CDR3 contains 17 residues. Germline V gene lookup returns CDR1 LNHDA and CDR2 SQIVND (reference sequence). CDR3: CASSLFPGQGFGNTIYF. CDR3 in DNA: TGTGCCAGTAGTCTCTTCCCGGGACAGGGATTTGGAAACACCATATATTTT.

In nucleotides, the CDR3 is TGCGCCAGCAGCTTGGTCGATGGGGGGGCAAGCAATGAGCAGTTCTTC. Its translation is CASSLVDGGASNEQFF. This chain links TRBV5-1 with TRBJ2-1, with D possibly TRBD2 on 7 matching bases. The germline gives CDR1 SGHRS, CDR2 YFSETQ. V was pared by 0 bases and J by 6 bases, with 16 bases between. The CDR3 extends over 16 amino acids.

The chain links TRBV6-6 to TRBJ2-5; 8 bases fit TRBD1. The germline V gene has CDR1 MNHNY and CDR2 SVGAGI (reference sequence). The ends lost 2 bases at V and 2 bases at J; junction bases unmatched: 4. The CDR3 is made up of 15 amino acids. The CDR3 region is CASSYRDRRQETQYF. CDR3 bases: TGTGCCAGCAGTTACCGGGACAGGCGTCAAGAGACCCAGTACTTC.

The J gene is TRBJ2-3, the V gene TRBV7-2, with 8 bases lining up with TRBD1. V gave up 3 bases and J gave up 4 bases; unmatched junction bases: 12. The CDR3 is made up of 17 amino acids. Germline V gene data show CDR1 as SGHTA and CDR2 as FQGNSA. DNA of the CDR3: TGTGCCAGCAGCTTCGGGTCTGGGTCAGGGGGCGCAGATACGCAGTATTTT. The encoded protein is CASSFGSGSGGADTQYF.

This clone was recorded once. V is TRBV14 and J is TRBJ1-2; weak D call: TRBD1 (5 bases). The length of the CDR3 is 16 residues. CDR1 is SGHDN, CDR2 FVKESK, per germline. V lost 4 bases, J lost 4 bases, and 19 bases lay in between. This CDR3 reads CASSPKVKGSGYGYTF. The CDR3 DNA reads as TGTGCCAGCAGCCCGAAGGTCAAGGGGTCGGGCTATGGCTACACCTTC.

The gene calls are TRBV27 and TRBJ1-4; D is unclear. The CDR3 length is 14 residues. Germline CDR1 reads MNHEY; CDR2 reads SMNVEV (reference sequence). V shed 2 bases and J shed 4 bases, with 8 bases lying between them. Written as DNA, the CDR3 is TGTGCCAGCAGTTTAGGCGGCTTTAATGAAAAACTGTTTTTT. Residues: CASSLGGFNEKLFF. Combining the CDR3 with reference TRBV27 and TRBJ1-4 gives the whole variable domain EAQVTQNPRYLITVTGKKLTVTCSQNMNHEYMSWYRQDPGLGLRQIYYSMNVEVTDKGDVPEGYKVSRKEKRNFPLILESPSPNQTSLYFCASSLGGFNEKLFFGSGTQLSVL.

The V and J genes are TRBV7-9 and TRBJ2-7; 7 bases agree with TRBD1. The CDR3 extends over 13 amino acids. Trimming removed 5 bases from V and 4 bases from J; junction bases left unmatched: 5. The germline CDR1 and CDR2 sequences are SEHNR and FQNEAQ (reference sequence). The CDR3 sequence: CASSPGQSYEQYF. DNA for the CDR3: TGTGCCAGCAGCCCGGGACAGAGTTACGAGCAGTACTTC.

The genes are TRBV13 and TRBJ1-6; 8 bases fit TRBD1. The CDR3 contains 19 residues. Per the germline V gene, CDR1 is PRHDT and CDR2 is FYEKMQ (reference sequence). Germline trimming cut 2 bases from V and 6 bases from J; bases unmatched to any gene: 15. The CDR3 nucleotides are TGTGCCAGCAGCTTACGCCGGGACAGGCAAAACCGGGGTAATTCACCCCTCCACTTT. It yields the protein CASSLRRDRQNRGNSPLHF.

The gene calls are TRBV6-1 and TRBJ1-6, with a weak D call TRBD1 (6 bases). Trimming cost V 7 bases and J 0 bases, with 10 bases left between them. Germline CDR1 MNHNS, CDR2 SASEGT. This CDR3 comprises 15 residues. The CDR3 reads CASKMDSSYNSPLHF. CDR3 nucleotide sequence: TGTGCCAGCAAGATGGACAGCTCCTATAATTCACCCCTCCACTTT.

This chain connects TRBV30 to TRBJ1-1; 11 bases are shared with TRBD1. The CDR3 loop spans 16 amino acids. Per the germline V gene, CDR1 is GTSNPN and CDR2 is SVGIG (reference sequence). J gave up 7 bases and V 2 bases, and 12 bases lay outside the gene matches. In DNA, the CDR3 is TGTGCCTGGAGTCCTCCGATGGGACAGGGGGGCTTTGAAGCTTTCTTT. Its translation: CAWSPPMGQGGFEAFF.

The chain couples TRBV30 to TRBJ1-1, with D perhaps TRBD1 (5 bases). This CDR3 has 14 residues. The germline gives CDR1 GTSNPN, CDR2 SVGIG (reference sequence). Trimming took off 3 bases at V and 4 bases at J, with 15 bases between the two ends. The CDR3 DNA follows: TGTGCCTGGAGCTGGGGGGGTCTGAGCACTGAAGCTTTCTTT. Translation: CAWSWGGLSTEAFF. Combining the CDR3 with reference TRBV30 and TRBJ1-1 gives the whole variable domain SQTIHQWPATLVQPVGSPLSLECTVEGTSNPNLYWYRQAAGRGLQLLFYSVGIGQISSEVPQNLSASRPQDRQFILSSKKLLLSDSGFYLCAWSWGGLSTEAFFGQGTRLTVV.

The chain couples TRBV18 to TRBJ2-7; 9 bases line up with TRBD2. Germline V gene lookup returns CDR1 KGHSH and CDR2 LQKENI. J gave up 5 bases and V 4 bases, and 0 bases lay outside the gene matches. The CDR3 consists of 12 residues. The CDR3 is CASSRGGDEQYV. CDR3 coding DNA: TGTGCCAGCTCACGCGGGGGGGACGAGCAGTACGTC.

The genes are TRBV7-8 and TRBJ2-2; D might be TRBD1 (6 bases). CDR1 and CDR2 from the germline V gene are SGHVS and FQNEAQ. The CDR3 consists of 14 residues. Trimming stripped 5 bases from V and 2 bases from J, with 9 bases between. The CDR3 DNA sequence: TGTGCCAGCAGCCACGGGACAAACACCGGGGAGCTGTTTTTT. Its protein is CASSHGTNTGELFF.

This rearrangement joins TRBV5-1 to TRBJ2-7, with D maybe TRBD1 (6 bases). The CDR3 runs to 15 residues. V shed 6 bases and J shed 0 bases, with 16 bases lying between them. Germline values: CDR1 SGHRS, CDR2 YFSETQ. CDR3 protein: CASTKTGQSSYEQYF. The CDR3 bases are TGCGCCAGCACCAAAACAGGGCAGAGCTCCTACGAGCAGTACTTC.

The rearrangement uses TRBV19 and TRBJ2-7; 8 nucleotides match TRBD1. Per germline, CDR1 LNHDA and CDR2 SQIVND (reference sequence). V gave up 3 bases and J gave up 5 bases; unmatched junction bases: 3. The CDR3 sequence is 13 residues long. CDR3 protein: CASSIQGAHEQYF. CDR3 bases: TGTGCCAGTAGTATTCAGGGGGCCCACGAGCAGTACTTC.

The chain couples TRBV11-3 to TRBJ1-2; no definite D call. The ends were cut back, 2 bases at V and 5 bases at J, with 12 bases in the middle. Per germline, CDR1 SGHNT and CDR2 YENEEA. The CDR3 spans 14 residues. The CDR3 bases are TGTGCCAGCAGCTTACTAGGAGATGCGTATGGCTACACCTTC. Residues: CASSLLGDAYGYTF.

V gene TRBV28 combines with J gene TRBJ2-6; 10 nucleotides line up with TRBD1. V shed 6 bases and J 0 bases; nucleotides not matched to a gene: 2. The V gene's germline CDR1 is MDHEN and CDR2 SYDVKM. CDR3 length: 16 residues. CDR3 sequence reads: CASSRDRGSGANVLTF. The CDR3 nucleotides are TGTGCCAGCAGCCGGGACAGGGGCTCTGGGGCCAACGTCCTGACTTTC.

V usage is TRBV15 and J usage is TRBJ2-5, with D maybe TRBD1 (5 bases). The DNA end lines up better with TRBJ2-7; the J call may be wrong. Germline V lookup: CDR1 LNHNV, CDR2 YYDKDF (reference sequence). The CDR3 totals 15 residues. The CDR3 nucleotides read TGTGCCACCAGCAGAGCGCGAGCAGGGTCCTACGAGCAGTACTTC. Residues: CATSRARAGSYEQYF.

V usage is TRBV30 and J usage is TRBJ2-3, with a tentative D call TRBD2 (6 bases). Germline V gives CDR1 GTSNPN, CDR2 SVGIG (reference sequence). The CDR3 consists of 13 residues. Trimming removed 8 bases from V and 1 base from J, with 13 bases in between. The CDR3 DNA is TGTGCCAGGGGACTGGACCGCACAGATACGCAGTATTTT. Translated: CARGLDRTDTQYF.

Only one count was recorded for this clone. This CDR3 reads CASSSRTSGGRETQYF. CDR3 DNA: TGTGCCAGCTCATCGAGGACTAGCGGGGGAAGAGAGACCCAGTACTTC. J is TRBJ2-5 and V is TRBV18; 13 nucleotides agree with TRBD2. V dropped 5 bases and J dropped 4; count of bases not matched to a gene: 7. The CDR3 has 16 residues. Germline lookup yields CDR1 KGHSH and CDR2 LQKENI. The variable domain in full, completed from reference TRBV18 and TRBJ2-5, reads NAGVMQNPRHLVRRRGQEARLRCSPMKGHSHVYWYRQLPEEGLKFMVYLQKENIIDESGMPKERFSAEFPKEGPSILRIQQVVRGDSAAYFCASSSRTSGGRETQYFGPGTRLLVL.

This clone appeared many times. The chain's CDR3 is CASSLIAGGTYGYTF. The CDR3 DNA is TGTGCCAGCAGCCTGATCGCAGGGGGGACCTATGGCTACACCTTC. The chain links TRBV5-5 to TRBJ1-2, with 7 bases aligning to TRBD1. This CDR3 has 15 amino acids. V lost 4 bases to trimming and J lost 4 bases; unmatched junction nucleotides: 10. Germline values: CDR1 SGHKS, CDR2 YYEKEE (reference sequence).

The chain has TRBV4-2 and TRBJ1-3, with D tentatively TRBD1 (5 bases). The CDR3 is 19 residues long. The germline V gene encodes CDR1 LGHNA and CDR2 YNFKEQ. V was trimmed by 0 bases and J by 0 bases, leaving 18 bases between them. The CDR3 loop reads CASSQDPDIGRASGNTIYF. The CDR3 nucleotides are TGTGCCAGCAGCCAAGATCCGGACATCGGAAGGGCCTCTGGAAACACCATATATTTT.

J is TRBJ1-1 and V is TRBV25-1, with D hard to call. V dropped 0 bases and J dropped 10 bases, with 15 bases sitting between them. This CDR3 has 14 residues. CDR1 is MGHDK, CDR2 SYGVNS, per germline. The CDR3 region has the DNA TGTGCCAGCAGTGAATATCGAGTCACAGACCGAGCTTTCTTT. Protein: CASSEYRVTDRAFF.

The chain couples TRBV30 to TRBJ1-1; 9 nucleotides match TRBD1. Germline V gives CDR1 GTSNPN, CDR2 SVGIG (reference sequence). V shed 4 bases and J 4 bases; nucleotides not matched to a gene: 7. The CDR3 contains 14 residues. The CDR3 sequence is CAWKQGARITEAFF. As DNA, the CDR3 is TGTGCCTGGAAACAGGGGGCGCGAATCACTGAAGCTTTCTTT.

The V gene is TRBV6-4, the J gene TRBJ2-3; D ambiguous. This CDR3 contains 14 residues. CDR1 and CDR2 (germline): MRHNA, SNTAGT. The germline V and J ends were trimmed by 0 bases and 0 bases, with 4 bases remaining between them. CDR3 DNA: TGTGCCAGCAGTGACTCACAGAGCACAGATACGCAGTATTTT. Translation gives CASSDSQSTDTQYF.

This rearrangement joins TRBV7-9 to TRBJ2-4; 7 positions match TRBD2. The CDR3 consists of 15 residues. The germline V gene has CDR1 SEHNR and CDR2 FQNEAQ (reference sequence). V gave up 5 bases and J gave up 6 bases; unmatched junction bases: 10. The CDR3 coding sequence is TGTGCCAGCAGCATGGGGCAGGGAGGGGTAAACATTCAGTACTTC. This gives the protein CASSMGQGGVNIQYF.

The CDR3 protein is CASSQRSASGGYNEQFF. The CDR3, as DNA: TGCGCCAGCAGCCAACGATCCGCTAGCGGGGGATACAATGAGCAGTTCTTC. The chain uses TRBV4-3 and TRBJ2-1; TRBD2 agrees at 10 bases. CDR3 length: 17 amino acids. J gave up 4 bases and V 2 bases, and 8 bases lay outside the gene matches. Germline lookup yields CDR1 LGHNA and CDR2 YSLEER.

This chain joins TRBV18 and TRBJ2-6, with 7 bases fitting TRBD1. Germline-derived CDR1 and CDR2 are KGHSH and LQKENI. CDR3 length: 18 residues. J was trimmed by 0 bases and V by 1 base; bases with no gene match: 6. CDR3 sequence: CASSPLTGANSGANVLTF. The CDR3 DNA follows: TGTGCCAGCTCACCACTAACAGGGGCCAACTCTGGGGCCAACGTCCTGACTTTC.

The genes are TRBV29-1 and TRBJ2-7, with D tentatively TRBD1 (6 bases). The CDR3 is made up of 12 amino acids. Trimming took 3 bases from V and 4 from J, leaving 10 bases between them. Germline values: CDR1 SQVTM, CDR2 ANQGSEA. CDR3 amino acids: CSVETGRYEQYF. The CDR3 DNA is TGCAGCGTTGAGACAGGTCGGTACGAGCAGTACTTC.

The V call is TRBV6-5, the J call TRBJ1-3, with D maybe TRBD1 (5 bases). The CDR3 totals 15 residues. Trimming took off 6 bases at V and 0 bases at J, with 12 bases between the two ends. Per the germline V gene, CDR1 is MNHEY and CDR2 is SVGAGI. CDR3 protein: CASSPGGDSGNTIYF. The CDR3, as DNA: TGTGCCAGCAGCCCCGGGGGGGACTCTGGAAACACCATATATTTT.

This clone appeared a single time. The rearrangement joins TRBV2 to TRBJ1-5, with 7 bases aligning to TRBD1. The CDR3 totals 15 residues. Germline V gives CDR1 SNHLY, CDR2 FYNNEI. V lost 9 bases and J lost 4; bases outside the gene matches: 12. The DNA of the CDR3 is TGTGCCAGTAAAAGCTCGGGACAGACAAATCAGCCCCAGCATTTT. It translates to CASKSSGQTNQPQHF.